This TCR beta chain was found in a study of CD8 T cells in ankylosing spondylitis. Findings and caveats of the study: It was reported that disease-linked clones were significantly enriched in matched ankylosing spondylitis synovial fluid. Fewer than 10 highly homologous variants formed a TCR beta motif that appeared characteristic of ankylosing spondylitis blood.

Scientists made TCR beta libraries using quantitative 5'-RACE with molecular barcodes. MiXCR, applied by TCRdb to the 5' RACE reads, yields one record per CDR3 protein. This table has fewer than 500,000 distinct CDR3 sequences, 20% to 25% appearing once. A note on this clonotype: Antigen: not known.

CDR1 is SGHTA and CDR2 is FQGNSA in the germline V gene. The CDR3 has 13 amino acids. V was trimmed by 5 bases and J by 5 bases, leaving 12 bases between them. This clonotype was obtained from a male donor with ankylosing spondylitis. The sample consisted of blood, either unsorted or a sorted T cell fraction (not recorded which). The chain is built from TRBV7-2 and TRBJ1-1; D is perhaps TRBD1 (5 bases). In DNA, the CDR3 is TGTGCCAGCAGCCAGCGGGGGGGAACTGAAGCTTTCTTT. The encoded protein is CASSQRGGTEAFF.